This T cell receptor beta chain was retrieved from a study of blood T cell repertoires in COVID-19 (dated by TCRdb to 2018 to 2020). With respect to the entire study: Samples covering the acute and convalescent phases of COVID-19 were provided by collaborators in the United States, Italy and Spain. The material from the prospective study consisted of cDNA or gDNA derived from T cells, B-cell-depleted T cells, or PBMCs. The dataset comprised deeply sampled blood TCRbeta repertoires from subjects exposed to, actively infected with, or recovered from COVID-19. The repertoires were made available in a free public database intended to serve as a resource for research on the immune response to SARS-CoV-2. The samples were drawn from two sources: the first 160 participants of the ongoing ImmuneRACE study, and 1,000 to 1,500 subjects contributed by 6 global collaborators. A de-identified subject ID, COVID-19 status, age in years and sex were almost always included in the sample metadata. Where HLA class I and class II types were available, the types were taken from metadata supplied by the sample provider, not from assay-based typing. The research as a whole found: The quantity of clinical and demographic metadata differed by source and by participant and was supplied without curation.

TCRbeta CDR3 regions were amplified from genomic DNA by means of the immunoSEQ Assay, a bias-controlled multiplex PCR. Per the source publication's procedure: The number of nucleated cells in each sample was estimated by amplification of reference gene primers within the assay. To quantify the absolute abundance of each unique TCRbeta CDR3 rearrangement, sequence reads were collapsed and filtered. For each sample, productive Simpson clonality was calculated as the square root of Simpson's diversity index over productive rearrangements. TCRdb limited this immuneACCESS table to in-frame rearrangements with V and J called. A share of clones is missing; checked studies link under half to unresolved V genes, and the rest is unexplained. The DNA was the basis for D and trimming; V, J and clone size are from that table. This sample gives about 220,000 clones in total; roughly 84% of them show up just once. The top ten clones comprise approximately 2.5% of the sample.

The collaborating institutions used their own protocols to collect whole blood in K2EDTA tubes. For TCRbeta analysis, collaborators shipped samples in one of three forms: frozen whole blood, isolated PBMCs, or DNA extracted from either of those sample types. For this clone: Its antigen remains undetermined. It has no much larger one-base neighbor in the sample; base qualities were not kept.

Between the V and J ends, shortened by 2 bases and 3 bases respectively, the junction contains 11 bases. Via the germline V gene (reference sequence), CDR1 is SGHAT and CDR2 FQDESV. Including cysteine and phenylalanine, the CDR3 has 14 amino acids. The sequence is cut down to CDR3 DNA, 42 bases in frame from base 1. The rearranged chain carries TRBV11-1 and TRBJ2-7; the D gene is possibly TRBD1, with 5 bases matching. The TCR originated in a woman aged 60-75 years with acute or convalescent COVID-19. The sequenced sample consisted of peripheral blood. The DNA is as follows: TGTGCCAGCAGCTTATACTCAGGGAACTACGAGCAGTACTTC. This translates into CASSLYSGNYEQYF.